This section outlines one T cell receptor (beta chain) sequence together with its context. Its cognate antigen is unknown. CDR3 size: 14 residues. V was clipped by 1 base and J by 14 bases, with 21 bases between them. The V gene's germline CDR1 is DFQATT and CDR2 SNEGSKA (reference sequence). This record comes from a study of breast tumors, draining lymph nodes, adjacent tissues. Study-wide findings and caveats: Tumor TCR diversity was below lymph nodes but above nontumor tissue.

TCRdb processed the multiplex PCR reads anew with MiXCR; each CDR3 protein has one entry. The sample has 200,000 or so distinct CDR3 sequences, roughly 31% seen once. Samples came from axillary lymph nodes draining the breast cancer. The sequenced sample was axillary lymph node tissue. The clonotype was recovered from a female donor with breast cancer. Some clones in this sample may be carry-over from other donors' samples. This sequence joins TRBV20-1 and TRBJ1-5; weak D call: TRBD1 (6 bases). CDR3 coding DNA: TGCAGTGCTAGAGGTCAAGGGGGGCGCATCTATGAGCATTTT. It is translated as CSARGQGGRIYEHF.